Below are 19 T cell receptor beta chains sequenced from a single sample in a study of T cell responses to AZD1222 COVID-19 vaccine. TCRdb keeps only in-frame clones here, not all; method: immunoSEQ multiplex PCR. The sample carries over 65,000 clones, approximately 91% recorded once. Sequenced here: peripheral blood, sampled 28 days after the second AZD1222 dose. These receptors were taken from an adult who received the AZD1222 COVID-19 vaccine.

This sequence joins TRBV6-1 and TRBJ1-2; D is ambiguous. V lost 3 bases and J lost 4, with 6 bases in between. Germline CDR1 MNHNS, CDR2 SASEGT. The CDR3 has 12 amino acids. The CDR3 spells CASSEGSYGYTF. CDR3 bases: TGTGCCAGCAGTGAGGGAAGCTATGGCTACACCTTC.

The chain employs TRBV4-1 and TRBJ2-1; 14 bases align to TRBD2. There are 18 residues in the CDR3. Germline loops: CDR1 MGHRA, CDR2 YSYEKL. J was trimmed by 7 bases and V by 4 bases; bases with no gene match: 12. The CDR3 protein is CASSPSAIRLAGGNEQFF. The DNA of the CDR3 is TGCGCCAGCAGCCCAAGTGCAATCAGACTAGCGGGAGGGAATGAGCAGTTCTTC.

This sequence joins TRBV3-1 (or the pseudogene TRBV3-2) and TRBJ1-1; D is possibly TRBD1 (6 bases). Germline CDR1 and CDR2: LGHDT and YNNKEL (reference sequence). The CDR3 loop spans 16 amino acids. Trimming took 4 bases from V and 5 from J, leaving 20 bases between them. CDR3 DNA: TGTGCCAGCAGCCCGAGCGGCACCGGGAGGGGGACTGAAGCTTTCTTT. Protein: CASSPSGTGRGTEAFF.

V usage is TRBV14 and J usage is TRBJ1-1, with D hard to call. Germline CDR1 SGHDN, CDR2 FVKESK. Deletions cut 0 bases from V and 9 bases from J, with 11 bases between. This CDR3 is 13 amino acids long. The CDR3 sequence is CASSQDRGQQAFF. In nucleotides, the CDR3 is TGTGCCAGCAGCCAAGATCGGGGTCAACAAGCTTTCTTT.

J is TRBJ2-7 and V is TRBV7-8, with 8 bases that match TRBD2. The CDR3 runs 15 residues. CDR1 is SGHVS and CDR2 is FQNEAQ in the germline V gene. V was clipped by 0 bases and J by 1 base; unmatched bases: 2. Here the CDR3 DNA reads TGTGCCAGCAGCTTAGCTGGCGGGAGGTCCTACGAGCAGTACTTC. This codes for CASSLAGGRSYEQYF. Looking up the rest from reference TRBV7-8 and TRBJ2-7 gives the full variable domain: GAGVSQSPRYKVAKRGQDVALRCDPISGHVSLFWYQQALGQGPEFLTYFQNEAQLDKSGLPSDRFFAERPEGSVSTLKIQRTQQEDSAVYLCASSLAGGRSYEQYFGPGTRLTVT.

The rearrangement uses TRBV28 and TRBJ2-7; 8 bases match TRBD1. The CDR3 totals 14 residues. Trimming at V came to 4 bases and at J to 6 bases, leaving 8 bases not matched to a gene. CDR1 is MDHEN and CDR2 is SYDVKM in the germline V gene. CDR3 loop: CASSSIQGAGEQYF. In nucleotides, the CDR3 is TGTGCCAGCAGTTCCATCCAGGGGGCGGGCGAGCAGTACTTC. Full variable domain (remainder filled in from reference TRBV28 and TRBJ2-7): DVKVTQSSRYLVKRTGEKVFLECVQDMDHENMFWYRQDPGLGLRLIYFSYDVKMKEKGDIPEGYSVSREKKERFSLILESASTNQTSMYLCASSSIQGAGEQYFGPGTRLTVT.

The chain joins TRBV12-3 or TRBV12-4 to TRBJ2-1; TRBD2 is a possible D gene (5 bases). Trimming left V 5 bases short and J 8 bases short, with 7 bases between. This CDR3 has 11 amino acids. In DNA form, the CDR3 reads TGTGCCAGCAGTGGGAGCGATGAGCAGTTCTTC. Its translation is CASSGSDEQFF.

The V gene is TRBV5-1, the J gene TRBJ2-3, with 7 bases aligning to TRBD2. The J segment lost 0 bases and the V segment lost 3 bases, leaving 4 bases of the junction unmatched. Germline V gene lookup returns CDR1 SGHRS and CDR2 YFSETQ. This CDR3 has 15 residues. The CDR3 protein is CASSYSSGSTDTQYF. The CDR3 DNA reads TGCGCCAGCAGCTACTCTAGCGGTAGCACAGATACGCAGTATTTT. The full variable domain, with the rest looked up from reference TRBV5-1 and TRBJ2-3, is KAGVTQTPRYLIKTRGQQVTLSCSPISGHRSVSWYQQTPGQGLQFLFEYFSETQRNKGNFPGRFSGRQFSNSRSEMNVSTLELGDSALYLCASSYSSGSTDTQYFGPGTRLTVL.

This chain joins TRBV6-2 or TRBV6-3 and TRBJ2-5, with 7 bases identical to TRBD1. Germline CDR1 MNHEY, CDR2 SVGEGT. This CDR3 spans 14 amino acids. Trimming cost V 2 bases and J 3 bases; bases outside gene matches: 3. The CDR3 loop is CASSYGTEEETQYF. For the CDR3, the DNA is TGTGCCAGCAGTTACGGGACAGAGGAAGAGACCCAGTACTTC.

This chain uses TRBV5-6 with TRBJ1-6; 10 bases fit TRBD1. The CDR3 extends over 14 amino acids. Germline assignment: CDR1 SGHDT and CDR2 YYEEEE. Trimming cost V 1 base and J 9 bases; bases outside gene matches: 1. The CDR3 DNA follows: TGTGCCAGCAGCTTGAGGGACAGGGGTTCACCCCTCCACTTT. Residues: CASSLRDRGSPLHF. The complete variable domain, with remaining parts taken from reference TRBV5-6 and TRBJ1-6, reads DAGVTQSPTHLIKTRGQQVTLRCSPKSGHDTVSWYQQALGQGPQFIFQYYEEEERQRGNFPDRFSGHQFPNYSSELNVNALLLGDSALYLCASSLRDRGSPLHFGNGTRLTVT.

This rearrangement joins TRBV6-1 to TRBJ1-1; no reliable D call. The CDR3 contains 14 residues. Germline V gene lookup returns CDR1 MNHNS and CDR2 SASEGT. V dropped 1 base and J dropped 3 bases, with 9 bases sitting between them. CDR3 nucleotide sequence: TGTGCCAGCAGTGAAGGGCAGACGTACACTGAAGCTTTCTTT. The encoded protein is CASSEGQTYTEAFF.

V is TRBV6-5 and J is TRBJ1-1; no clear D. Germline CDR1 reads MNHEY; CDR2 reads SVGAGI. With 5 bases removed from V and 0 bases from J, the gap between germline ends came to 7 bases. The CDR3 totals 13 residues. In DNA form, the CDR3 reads TGTGCCAGCAGTAGATCGATGAACACTGAAGCTTTCTTT. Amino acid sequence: CASSRSMNTEAFF.

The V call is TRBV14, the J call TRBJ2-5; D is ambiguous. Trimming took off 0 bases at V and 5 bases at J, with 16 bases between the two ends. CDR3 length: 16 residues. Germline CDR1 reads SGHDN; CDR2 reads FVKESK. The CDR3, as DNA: TGTGCCAGCAGCCAAGATCTGGGTGAAGTTTCCGAGACCCAGTACTTC. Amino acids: CASSQDLGEVSETQYF.

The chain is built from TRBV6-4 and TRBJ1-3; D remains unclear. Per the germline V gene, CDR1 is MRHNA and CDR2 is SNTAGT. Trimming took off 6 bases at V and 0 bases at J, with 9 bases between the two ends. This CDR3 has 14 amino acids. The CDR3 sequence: CASRRTSSGNTIYF. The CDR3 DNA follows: TGTGCCAGCAGAAGGACGTCCTCTGGAAACACCATATATTTT.

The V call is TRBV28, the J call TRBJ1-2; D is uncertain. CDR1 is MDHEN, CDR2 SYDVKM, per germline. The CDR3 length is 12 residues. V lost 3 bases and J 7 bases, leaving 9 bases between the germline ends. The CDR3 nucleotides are TGTGCCAGCAGTTTCGGACCGGGTGGCTACACCTTC. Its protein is CASSFGPGGYTF.

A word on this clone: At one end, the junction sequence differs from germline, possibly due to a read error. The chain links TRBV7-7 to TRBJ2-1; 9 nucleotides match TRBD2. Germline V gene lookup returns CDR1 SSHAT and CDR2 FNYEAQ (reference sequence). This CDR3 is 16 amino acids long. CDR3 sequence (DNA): TGTGCTAGCAGCCCCATAGGGGGACTAGCCGTCAATGAGCAGTTCTTC. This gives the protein CASSPIGGLAVNEQFF.

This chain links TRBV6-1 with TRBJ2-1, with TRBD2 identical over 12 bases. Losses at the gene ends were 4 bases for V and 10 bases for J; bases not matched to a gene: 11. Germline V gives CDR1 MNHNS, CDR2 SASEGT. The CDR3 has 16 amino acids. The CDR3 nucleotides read TGTGCCAGCAGTGCCTCCGCGACTAGCGGGAGTCTGGAGCAGTTCTTC. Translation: CASSASATSGSLEQFF.

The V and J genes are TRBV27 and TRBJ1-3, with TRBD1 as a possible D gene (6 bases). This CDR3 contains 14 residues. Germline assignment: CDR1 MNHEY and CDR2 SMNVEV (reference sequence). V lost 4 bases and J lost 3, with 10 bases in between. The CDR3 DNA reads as TGTGCCAGCAGTTCAGCAGGGGTTGGAAACACCATATATTTT. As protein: CASSSAGVGNTIYF.

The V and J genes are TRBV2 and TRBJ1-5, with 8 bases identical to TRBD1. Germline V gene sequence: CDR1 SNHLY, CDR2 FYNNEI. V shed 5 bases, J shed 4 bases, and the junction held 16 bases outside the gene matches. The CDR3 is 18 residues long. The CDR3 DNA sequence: TGTGCCAGCAGTCGTGCGGGACAGGTCCGAGGGAGTAATCAGCCCCAGCATTTT. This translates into CASSRAGQVRGSNQPQHF.